This TCR beta chain was sequenced in a study of cytomegalovirus exposure and HLA in healthy donors. Study results and caveats: Most TCR sequences proved rare, with some public TCRs found in many donors. In an earlier analysis, about 90% or about 30%: the productive usage of most TCR beta V segments.

The PCR had 60 Vbeta and 13 Jbeta primers. Source study methods: As a later analysis found, there were roughly 80 million unique TCR beta chains, of which roughly 11 million were shared. Repertoires were generated with immunoSEQ multiplex PCR, while TCRdb's copy carries only in-frame clones and drops some. That table furnishes V, J and clone size, whereas the DNA furnished D and trimming. The sample has roughly 100,000 clones, around 80% seen once; the top ten hold about 7.5%. The CDR3 has 14 residues. V was pared by 3 bases and J by 4 bases, with 3 bases of the junction left unmatched. Germline assignment: CDR1 LGHNA and CDR2 YNFKEQ. As to this clone: Antigen specificity is unknown.

J is TRBJ2-1 and V is TRBV4-2; 7 nucleotides align to TRBD2. The specimen was PBMCs. The receptor was isolated from a man aged 35 to 55 in good health and CMV-seropositive. CDR3 nucleotides: TGTGCCAGCAGCCAGAGCGGGGCGTACAATGAGCAGTTCTTC. This encodes CASSQSGAYNEQFF.